A selection of T cell receptor beta chains follows, all from one sample in a study of patients and donors after allogeneic stem cell transplantation. TCRdb re-derived calls from the RT-PCR reads in MiXCR, one entry per CDR3 protein. The sample yields about 150,000 distinct CDR3 sequences, roughly two fifths seen once. The specimen sequenced was blood, either unsorted or a sorted T cell fraction (not recorded which). Receptor source: a human donor who was either an allogeneic HSCT recipient or a stem cell or donor lymphocyte infusion donor (not recorded which). It is not recorded whose cells these are; they may come from a transplant donor. The conserved cysteine and the conserved F or W are not part of the CDR3 here. Not every row has a clone size; where given, it reads once, few, many or a size class.

TRBV7-6,.,TRBJ1-2,ASSLAAAGERLTNGYT
TRBV27,.,TRBJ2-4,ASSLGGSGNIQY
TRBV7-9,once,TRBJ1-4,ASSMQGGWIEKLF
TRBV20-1,.,TRBJ1-1,SAVDRGGENTEAF
TRBV15,.,TRBJ2-5,ATSTEAETQY
TRBV28,.,TRBJ2-1,ASSQTGNEQF
TRBV12-3/TRBV12-4,.,TRBJ1-2,ASSTGQNYGYT
TRBV9,few,TRBJ2-1,ASSPLRGYNEQF
TRBV7-9,few,TRBJ1-4,ASSSAAALNEKLF
TRBV6-6,.,TRBJ1-5,ASSYSPPGNQPQH
TRBV7-9,.,TRBJ1-1,ASSPSLPLQGEAF
TRBV7-9,.,TRBJ2-2,ASSLDRLVRSTGELF
TRBV20-1,.,TRBJ1-1,SASWQGVTEAF
TRBV4-1,few,TRBJ1-2,ASSQDPRGGYYGYT